This TCR beta chain was identified during a study of CD8+ T cells in alopecia areata (dated by TCRdb to the late 2010s). For the study in its entirety: The treated patients took part in an open-label pilot trial in which moderate-to-severe alopecia areata was treated with oral tofacitinib at 5 to 10 mg twice daily. TCRbeta CDR3 regions were amplified by immunoSEQ multiplex PCR with 35 Vbeta forward and 13 Jbeta reverse primers. Patients received tofacitinib for 6 to 18 months and were then followed off drug for 6 months to check for delayed response and recurrence. To study T cell clonal expansion in alopecia areata, the researchers applied high-throughput TCRbeta sequencing to both the C3H/HeJ mouse model and human patients. Biopsies were taken from tofacitinib-treated patients at baseline and again at 4 and 24 weeks into treatment, and several of those patients also had a later scalp biopsy. Scalp clonality was compared across normal scalp (n=4), patchy alopecia areata scalp (n=8), and alopecia totalis/universalis scalp (n=8). Scalp tissue and sorted CD4+ and CD8+ peripheral blood T cells from patchy and totalis/universalis alopecia areata patients and from healthy controls were covered by human TCRbeta sequencing. RNA came from the PAXgene miRNA kit for fixed scalp, the miRNeasy kit for PBMCs, and the RNeasy kit for mouse skin.

Compared with germline, V lacks 3 bases and J lacks 4 bases; bases without a gene match: 9. The CDR3 has 15 amino acids, counting the end cysteine and phenylalanine. CDR3 DNA is the only sequence kept; it has 45 bases, read in frame from the first base. For CDR1 and CDR2, the germline V gene lists MGHDK and SYGVNS. The library was obtained by the immunoSEQ multiplex PCR assay. For TCR sequencing, RNA was extracted from every sample and reverse transcribed into cDNA to serve as template. SuperScript III was used for first-strand cDNA synthesis, primed with a 2:1 mix of oligo-dT and random hexamers. A synthetic immune receptor repertoire was used to measure amplification bias, and any remaining bias was corrected computationally. Processing in the source paper ran as follows. Raw reads were preprocessed for error removal, and CDR3 was defined according to IMGT conventions as running from the conserved cysteine to phenylalanine. Clonality was computed as 1 minus the Shannon entropy, with the entropy normalized by log2 of the number of productive unique TCRs. Scalp TCRbeta sequences were cross-referenced with sorted blood CD4 and CD8 repertoires so that the CD4 or CD8 identity of scalp clones could be inferred. Here the immuneACCESS table is served through TCRdb, limited to in-frame sequences with V and J called. Missing clones are a known gap in these copies; in checked studies unresolved V genes cover under half, and the rest lacks a known reason. V, J and clone size were drawn from that table, and D and trimming were deduced from the DNA. Across this sample there are about 69,000 clones, with 60% seen only once. Approximately 15% of the sample is taken by the ten largest.

To note about this clone: Its antigen target is currently unknown. No base qualities exist here, and no much larger clone lies one base off it.

Sample time point, as interpreted from the label and publication: baseline before oral tofacitinib. Peripheral blood and lesional scalp punch biopsies were obtained from patients with alopecia areata. PBMCs were isolated by density centrifugation and stained for CD3, CD4 and CD8, and CD4+ and CD8+ T cells were sorted on a FACSAria. Overall results and qualifications from the work: Unlike mouse skin, where gammadelta T cells dominate, normal human skin contains resident alphabeta T cells that get sequenced too, which complicates analysis of the scalp TCR repertoire. Lesional scalp, especially in alopecia totalis/universalis, showed higher clonality and more expanded CD8+ clones than normal scalp, suggesting antigenic drive. TCR sequences shared between patients were less clear than in mice, possibly partly because of HLA diversity in the patient population.

The clonotype comes from a human donor with alopecia areata. Sample: CD8+ T cells sorted from blood, taken at week 0. The sequence is built from TRBV25-1 and TRBJ2-7; TRBD2 lines up with 7 middle nucleotides. Read as DNA, the sequence is TGTGCCAGCAGTGAGAGGGAGGGAGGACCTTACGAGCAGTACTTC. It is translated as CASSEREGGPYEQYF.